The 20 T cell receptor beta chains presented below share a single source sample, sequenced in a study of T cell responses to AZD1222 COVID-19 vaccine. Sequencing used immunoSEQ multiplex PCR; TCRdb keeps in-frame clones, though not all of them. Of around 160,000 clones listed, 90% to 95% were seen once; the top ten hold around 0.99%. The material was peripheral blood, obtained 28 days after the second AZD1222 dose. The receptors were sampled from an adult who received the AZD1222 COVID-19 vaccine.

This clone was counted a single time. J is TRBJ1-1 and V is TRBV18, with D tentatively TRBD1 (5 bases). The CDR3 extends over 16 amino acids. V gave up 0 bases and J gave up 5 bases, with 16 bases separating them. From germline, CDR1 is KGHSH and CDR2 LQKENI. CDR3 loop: CASSPPGVAGETEAFF. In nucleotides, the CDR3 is TGTGCCAGCTCACCACCGGGGGTCGCGGGGGAAACTGAAGCTTTCTTT.

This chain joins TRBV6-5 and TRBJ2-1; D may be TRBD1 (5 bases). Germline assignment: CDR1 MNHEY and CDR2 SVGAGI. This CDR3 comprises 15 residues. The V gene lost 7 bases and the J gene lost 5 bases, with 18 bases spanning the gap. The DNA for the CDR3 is TGTGCCAGCACCCGCGCGCGAGACAGTAACAATGAGCAGTTCTTC. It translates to CASTRARDSNNEQFF.

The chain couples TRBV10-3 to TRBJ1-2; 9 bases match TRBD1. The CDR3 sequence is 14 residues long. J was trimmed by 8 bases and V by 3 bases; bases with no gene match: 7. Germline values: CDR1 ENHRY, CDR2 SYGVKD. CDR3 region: CAISDSQGADGYTF. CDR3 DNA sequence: TGTGCCATCAGTGACTCACAGGGGGCCGACGGCTACACCTTC.

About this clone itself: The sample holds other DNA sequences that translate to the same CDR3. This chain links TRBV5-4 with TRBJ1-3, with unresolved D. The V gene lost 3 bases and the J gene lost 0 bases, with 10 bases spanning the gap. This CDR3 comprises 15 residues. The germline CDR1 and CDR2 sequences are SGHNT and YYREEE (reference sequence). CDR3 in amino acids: CASSSGPDSGNTIYF. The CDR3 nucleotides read TGTGCCAGCAGCTCTGGTCCTGACTCTGGAAACACCATATATTTT. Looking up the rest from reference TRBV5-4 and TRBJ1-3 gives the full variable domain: ETGVTQSPTHLIKTRGQQVTLRCSSQSGHNTVSWYQQALGQGPQFIFQYYREEENGRGNFPPRFSGLQFPNYSSELNVNALELDDSALYLCASSSGPDSGNTIYFGEGSWLTVV.

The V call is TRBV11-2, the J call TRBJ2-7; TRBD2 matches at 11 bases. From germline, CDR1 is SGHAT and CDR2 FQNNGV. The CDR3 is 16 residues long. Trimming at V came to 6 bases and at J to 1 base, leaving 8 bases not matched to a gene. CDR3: CASRPTSGGTSYEQYF. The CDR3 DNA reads TGTGCCAGCAGGCCTACTAGCGGGGGAACTTCCTACGAGCAGTACTTC.

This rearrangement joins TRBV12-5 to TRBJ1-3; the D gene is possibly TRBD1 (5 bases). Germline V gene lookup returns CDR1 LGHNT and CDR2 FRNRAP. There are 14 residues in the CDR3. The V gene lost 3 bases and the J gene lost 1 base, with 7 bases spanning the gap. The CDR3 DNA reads TGTGCTAGTGGTTTTGGGGGGTCTGGAAACACCATATATTTT. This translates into CASGFGGSGNTIYF.

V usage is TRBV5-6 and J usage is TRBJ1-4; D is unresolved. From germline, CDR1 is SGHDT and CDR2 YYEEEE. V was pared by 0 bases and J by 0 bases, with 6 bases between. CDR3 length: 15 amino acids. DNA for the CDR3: TGTGCCAGCAGCTTGGTCGGGACAACTAATGAAAAACTGTTTTTT. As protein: CASSLVGTTNEKLFF.

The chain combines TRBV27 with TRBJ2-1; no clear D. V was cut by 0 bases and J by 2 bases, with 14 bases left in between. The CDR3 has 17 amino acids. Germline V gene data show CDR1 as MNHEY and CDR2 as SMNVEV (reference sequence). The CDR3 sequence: CASSLSVGRATYNEQFF. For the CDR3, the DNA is TGTGCCAGCAGTTTATCGGTCGGGCGTGCAACCTACAATGAGCAGTTCTTC.

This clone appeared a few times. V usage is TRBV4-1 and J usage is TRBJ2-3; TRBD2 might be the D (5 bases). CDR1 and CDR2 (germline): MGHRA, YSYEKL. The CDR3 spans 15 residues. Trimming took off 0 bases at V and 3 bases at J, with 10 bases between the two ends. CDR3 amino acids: CASSQDREGTDTQYF. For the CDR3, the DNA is TGCGCCAGCAGCCAAGACCGCGAGGGAACAGATACGCAGTATTTT.

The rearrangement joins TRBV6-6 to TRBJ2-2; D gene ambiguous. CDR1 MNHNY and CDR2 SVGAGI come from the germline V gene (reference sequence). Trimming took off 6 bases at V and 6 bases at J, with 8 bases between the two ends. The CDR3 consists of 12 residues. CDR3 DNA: TGTGCCAGCAGCGCGGCGGCCGGGGAGCTGTTTTTT. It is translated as CASSAAAGELFF.

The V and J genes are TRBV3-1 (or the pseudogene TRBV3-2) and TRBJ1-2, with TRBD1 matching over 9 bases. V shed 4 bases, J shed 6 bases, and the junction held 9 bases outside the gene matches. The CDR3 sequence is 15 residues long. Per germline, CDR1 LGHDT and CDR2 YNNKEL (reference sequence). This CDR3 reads CASSPTGQGLDGYTF. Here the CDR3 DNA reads TGTGCCAGCAGCCCCACAGGACAGGGGCTGGATGGCTACACCTTC.

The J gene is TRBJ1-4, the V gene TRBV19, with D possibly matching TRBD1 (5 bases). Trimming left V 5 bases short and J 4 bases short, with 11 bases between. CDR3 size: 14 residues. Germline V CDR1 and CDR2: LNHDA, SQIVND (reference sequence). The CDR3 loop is CASSVKGLNEKLFF. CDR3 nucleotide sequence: TGTGCCAGTAGTGTCAAGGGACTTAATGAAAAACTGTTTTTT.

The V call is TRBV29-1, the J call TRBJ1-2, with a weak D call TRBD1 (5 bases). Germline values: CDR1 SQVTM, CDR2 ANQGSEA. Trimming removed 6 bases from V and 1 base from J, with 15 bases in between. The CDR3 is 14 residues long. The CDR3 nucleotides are TGCAGCGTAGCCCCGGGACGGCTTAACTATGGCTACACCTTC. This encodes CSVAPGRLNYGYTF.

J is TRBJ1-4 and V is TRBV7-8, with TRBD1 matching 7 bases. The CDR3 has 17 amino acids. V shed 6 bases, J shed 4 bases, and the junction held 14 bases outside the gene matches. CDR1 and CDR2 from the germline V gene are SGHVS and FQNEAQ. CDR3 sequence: CASSRGAGTVLNEKLFF. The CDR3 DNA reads TGTGCCAGCAGTAGAGGGGCCGGGACAGTCCTTAATGAAAAACTGTTTTTT.

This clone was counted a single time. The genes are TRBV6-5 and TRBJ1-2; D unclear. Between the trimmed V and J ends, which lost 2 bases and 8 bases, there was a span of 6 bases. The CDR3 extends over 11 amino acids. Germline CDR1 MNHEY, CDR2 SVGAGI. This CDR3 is CASSYPGGYTF. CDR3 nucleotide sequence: TGTGCCAGCAGTTACCCGGGGGGCTACACCTTC.

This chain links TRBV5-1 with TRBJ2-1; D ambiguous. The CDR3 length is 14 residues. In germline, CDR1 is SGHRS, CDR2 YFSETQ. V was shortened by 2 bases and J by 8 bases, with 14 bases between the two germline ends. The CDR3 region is CASSLQSARHEQFF. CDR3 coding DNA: TGCGCCAGCAGCTTACAGTCAGCACGGCATGAGCAGTTCTTC.

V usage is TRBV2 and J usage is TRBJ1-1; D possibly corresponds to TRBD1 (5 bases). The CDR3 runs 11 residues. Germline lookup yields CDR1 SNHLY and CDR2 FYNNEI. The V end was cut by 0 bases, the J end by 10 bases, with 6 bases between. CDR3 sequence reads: CASSEAGGAFF. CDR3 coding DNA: TGTGCCAGCAGTGAAGCTGGGGGAGCTTTCTTT.

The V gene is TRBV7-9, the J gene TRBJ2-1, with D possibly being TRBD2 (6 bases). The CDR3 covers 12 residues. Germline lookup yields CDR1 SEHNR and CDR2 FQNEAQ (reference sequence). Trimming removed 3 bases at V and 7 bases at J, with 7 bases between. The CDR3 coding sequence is TGTGCCAGCAGCTTGGACTATAATGAGCAGTTCTTC. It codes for CASSLDYNEQFF.

The CDR3 sequence: CASSWNAGNTGELFF. The CDR3 DNA reads TGTGCCAGCAGCTGGAATGCCGGGAACACCGGGGAGCTGTTTTTT. V usage is TRBV3-1 (or the pseudogene TRBV3-2) and J usage is TRBJ2-2; D remains unclear. The V gene's germline CDR1 is LGHDT and CDR2 YNNKEL (reference sequence). CDR3 length: 15 amino acids. V shed 5 bases and J shed 1 base, with 11 bases lying between them.

CDR3: CASSVGAKNIQYF. CDR3 nucleotide sequence: TGTGCCAGCAGCGTCGGAGCCAAAAACATTCAGTACTTC. This chain uses TRBV9 with TRBJ2-4; D remains ambiguous. In germline, CDR1 is SGDLS, CDR2 YYNGEE. V gave up 2 bases and J gave up 0 bases, with 3 bases separating them. The CDR3 length is 13 residues. Full variable domain (outside the CDR3, taken from reference TRBV9 and TRBJ2-4): DSGVTQTPKHLITATGQRVTLRCSPRSGDLSVYWYQQSLDQGLQFLIQYYNGEERAKGNILERFSAQQFPDLHSELNLSSLELGDSALYFCASSVGAKNIQYFGAGTRLSVL.